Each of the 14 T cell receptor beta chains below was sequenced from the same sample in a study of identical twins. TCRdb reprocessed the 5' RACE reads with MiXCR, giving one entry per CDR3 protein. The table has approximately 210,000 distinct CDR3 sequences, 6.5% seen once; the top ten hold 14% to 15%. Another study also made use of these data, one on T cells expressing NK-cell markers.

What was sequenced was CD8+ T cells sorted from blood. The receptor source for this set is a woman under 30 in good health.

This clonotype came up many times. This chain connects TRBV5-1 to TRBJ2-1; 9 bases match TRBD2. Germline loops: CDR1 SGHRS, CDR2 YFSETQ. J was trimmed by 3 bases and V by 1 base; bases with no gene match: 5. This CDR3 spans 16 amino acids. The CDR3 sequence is CASSLTPSGVYNEQFF. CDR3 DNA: TGCGCCAGCAGCTTGACGCCTAGCGGGGTCTACAATGAGCAGTTCTTC.

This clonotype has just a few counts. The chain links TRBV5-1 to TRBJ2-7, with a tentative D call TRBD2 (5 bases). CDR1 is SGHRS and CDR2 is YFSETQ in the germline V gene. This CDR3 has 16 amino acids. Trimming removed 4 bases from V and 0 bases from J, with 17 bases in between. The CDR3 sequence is CASSTGYGGLSYEQYF. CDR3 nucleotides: TGCGCCAGCAGCACGGGGTATGGTGGCCTCTCCTACGAGCAGTACTTC.

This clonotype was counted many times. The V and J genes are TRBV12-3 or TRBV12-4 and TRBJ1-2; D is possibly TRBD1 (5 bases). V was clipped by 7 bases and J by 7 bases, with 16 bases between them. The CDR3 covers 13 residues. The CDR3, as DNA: TGTGCCAGCACCGGGACCGGGGGACCTGGCTACACCTTC. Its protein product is CASTGTGGPGYTF.

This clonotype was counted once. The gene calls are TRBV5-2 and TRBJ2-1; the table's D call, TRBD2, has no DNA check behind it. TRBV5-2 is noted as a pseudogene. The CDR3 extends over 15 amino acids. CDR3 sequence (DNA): TGTGCCAGGGGCCCCGGGATAGTCTGCGGCAATGAGCAGTTCTTC. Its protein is CARGPGIVCGNEQFF.

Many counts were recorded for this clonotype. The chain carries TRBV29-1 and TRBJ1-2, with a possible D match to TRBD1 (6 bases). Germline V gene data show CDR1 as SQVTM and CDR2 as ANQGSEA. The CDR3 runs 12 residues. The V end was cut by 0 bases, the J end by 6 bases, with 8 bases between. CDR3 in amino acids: CSVEDRGNGYTF. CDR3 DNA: TGCAGCGTTGAAGACAGGGGTAATGGCTACACCTTC.

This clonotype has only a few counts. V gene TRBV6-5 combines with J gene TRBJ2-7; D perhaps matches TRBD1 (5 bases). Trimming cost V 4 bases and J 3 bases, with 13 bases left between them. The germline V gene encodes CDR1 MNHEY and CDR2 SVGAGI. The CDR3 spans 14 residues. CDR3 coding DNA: TGTGCCAGCAGTTCCCTCCCAGGGATCTACGAGCAGTACTTC. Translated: CASSSLPGIYEQYF.

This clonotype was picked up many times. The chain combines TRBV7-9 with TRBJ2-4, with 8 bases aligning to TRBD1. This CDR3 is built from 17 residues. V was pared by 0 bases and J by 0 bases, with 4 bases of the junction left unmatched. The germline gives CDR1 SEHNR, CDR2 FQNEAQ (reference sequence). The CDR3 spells CASSLARQGTAKNIQYF. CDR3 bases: TGTGCCAGCAGCTTAGCGCGACAGGGGACAGCCAAAAACATTCAGTACTTC. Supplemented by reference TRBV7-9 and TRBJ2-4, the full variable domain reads DTGVSQNPRHKITKRGQNVTFRCDPISEHNRLYWYRQTLGQGPEFLTYFQNEAQLEKSRLLSDRFSAERPKGSFSTLEIQRTEQGDSAMYLCASSLARQGTAKNIQYFGAGTRLSVL.

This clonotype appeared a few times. The CDR3 DNA follows: TGTGCCAGCAGCTTTGGTTTAGGTAGAGACTATGGCTACACCTTC. Translating it yields CASSFGLGRDYGYTF. The rearrangement joins TRBV7-9 to TRBJ1-2, with no clear D. The CDR3 length is 15 residues. The germline V gene has CDR1 SEHNR and CDR2 FQNEAQ (reference sequence). Trimming cost V 3 bases and J 3 bases, with 14 bases left between them.

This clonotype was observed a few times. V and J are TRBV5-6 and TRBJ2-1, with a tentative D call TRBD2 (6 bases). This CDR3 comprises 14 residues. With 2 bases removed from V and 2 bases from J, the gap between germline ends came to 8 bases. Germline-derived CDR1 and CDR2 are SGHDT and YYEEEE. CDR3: CASSLPSAYNEQFF. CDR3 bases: TGTGCCAGCAGCTTACCTAGCGCCTACAATGAGCAGTTCTTC. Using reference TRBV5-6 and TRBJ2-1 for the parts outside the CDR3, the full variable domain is DAGVTQSPTHLIKTRGQQVTLRCSPKSGHDTVSWYQQALGQGPQFIFQYYEEEERQRGNFPDRFSGHQFPNYSSELNVNALLLGDSALYLCASSLPSAYNEQFFGPGTRLTVL.

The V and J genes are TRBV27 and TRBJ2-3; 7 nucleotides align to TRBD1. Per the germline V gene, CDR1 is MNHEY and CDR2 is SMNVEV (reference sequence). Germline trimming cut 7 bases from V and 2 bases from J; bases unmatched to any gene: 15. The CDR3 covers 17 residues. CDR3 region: CASTPLGGAITTDTQYF. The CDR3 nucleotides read TGTGCCAGCACCCCTTTAGGGGGCGCGATAACCACAGATACGCAGTATTTT.

The CDR3 sequence: CSAHQGIDEQFF. The CDR3 DNA sequence: TGCAGTGCTCATCAGGGCATCGATGAGCAGTTCTTC. This chain joins TRBV20-1 and TRBJ2-1, with D perhaps matching TRBD1 (5 bases). Germline V CDR1 and CDR2: DFQATT, SNEGSKA (reference sequence). The CDR3 has 12 amino acids. V was cut by 5 bases and J by 8 bases, with 13 bases left in between.

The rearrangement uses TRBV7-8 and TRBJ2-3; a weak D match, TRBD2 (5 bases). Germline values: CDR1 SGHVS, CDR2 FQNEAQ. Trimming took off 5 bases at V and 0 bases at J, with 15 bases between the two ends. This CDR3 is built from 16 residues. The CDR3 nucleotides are TGTGCCAGCAGCCCACCCGATAGCGATAGCACAGATACGCAGTATTTT. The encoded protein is CASSPPDSDSTDTQYF.

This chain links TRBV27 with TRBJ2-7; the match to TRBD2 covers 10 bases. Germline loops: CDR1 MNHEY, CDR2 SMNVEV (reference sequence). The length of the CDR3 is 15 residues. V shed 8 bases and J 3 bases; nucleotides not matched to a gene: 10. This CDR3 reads CASRASGSYYYEQYF. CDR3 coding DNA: TGTGCCAGCCGGGCTAGCGGGAGCTATTACTACGAGCAGTACTTC.

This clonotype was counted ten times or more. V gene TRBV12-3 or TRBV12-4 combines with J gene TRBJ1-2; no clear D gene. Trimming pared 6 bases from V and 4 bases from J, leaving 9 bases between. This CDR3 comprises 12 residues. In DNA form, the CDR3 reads TGTGCCAGCAGCTTCTCTGTCTATGGCTACACCTTC. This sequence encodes CASSFSVYGYTF.